This T cell receptor beta chain originates from a study of T-cell reconstitution after alpha-beta-depleted transplantation in children. CDR3 length: 13 residues. The germline V and J ends were trimmed by 1 base and 0 bases, with 4 bases remaining between them. Germline V CDR1 and CDR2: DFQATT, SNEGSKA (reference sequence). The TCRbeta library incorporated unique molecular identifiers. TCRdb called the PCR reads again in MiXCR, with one record for every CDR3 protein. Of around 380,000 distinct CDR3 sequences detected, approximately 11% appear once; the ten largest clones hold roughly 5.1%. This clonotype was observed a few times.

V and J are TRBV20-1 and TRBJ1-3, with D unresolved. The receptor was derived from a human donor who donated a stem cell graft to a child with acute myeloid leukemia. The source was PBMCs from the stem cell graft donor, collected from the stem cell graft. In nucleotides, the CDR3 is TGCAGTGCTAGAGTGCGCTCTGGAAACACCATATATTTT. Its translation is CSARVRSGNTIYF.